This T cell receptor beta chain was observed in a study of cytomegalovirus exposure and HLA in healthy donors. Study-wide results and limits: Most TCR sequences were rare, but some public TCRs occurred in many donors. A subsequent analysis found that TCR clusters from the first cohort also tended to co-occur in the 120 or so validation repertoires, with 90% to 95% of cluster scores above 0.

Concerning this clone itself: The antigen is undetermined.

CDR1 is SGDLS and CDR2 is YYNGEE in the germline V gene. This CDR3 has 14 residues. J gave up 5 bases and V 4 bases, and 2 bases lay outside the gene matches. Clones were sequenced by immunoSEQ multiplex PCR, and TCRdb holds only the in-frame ones, with some missing. The table lists about 120,000 clones, more than 70% of them singletons, with roughly 2% in the top ten. The clonotype was recovered from a young woman in good health and CMV-seronegative. Sequences were obtained from PBMCs. V usage is TRBV9 and J usage is TRBJ1-4, with 10 nucleotides matching TRBD1. CDR3 region: CASSLTGGNEKLFF. CDR3 in DNA: TGTGCCAGCAGCTTGACAGGGGGCAATGAAAAACTGTTTTTT. The entire variable domain, with the rest obtained from reference TRBV9 and TRBJ1-4, is as follows: DSGVTQTPKHLITATGQRVTLRCSPRSGDLSVYWYQQSLDQGLQFLIQYYNGEERAKGNILERFSAQQFPDLHSELNLSSLELGDSALYFCASSLTGGNEKLFFGSGTQLSVL.